The TCR beta chain under discussion was sequenced for a study of CD8 T cells in Susac syndrome. Study observations and caveats: An acknowledgment was made by the study that its TCR sequencing and HLA analysis involved relatively few individuals.

With random hexamers, reverse transcription was performed on roughly 0.45 to 1 ug of RNA. Using its own MiXCR run on the immunoSEQ multiplex PCR reads, TCRdb lists one record per CDR3 protein. The table lists about 84,000 distinct CDR3 sequences, approximately 92% of them singletons. This clonotype was seen a few times. Its specificity is not known. With 2 bases clipped from V and 5 bases from J, the junction kept 6 bases outside the gene matches. The CDR3 covers 15 residues. Sequencing targeted TCR beta in T cells from blood (CD8+ and CD4+). Healthy donors matched for age and sex were used as controls. The authors negatively isolated CD8+ and CD4+ T cells and FACS-enriched TEMRA cells.

The V and J genes are TRBV12-3 or TRBV12-4 and TRBJ2-1, with 7 bases fitting TRBD2. This clonotype originated in a human donor in good health. The sequenced sample consisted of CD8+ T cells from PBMCs. In DNA, the CDR3 is TGTGCCAGCAGTTTAAGGGAGGGACTCAACAATGAGCAGTTCTTC. Amino acid sequence: CASSLREGLNNEQFF.